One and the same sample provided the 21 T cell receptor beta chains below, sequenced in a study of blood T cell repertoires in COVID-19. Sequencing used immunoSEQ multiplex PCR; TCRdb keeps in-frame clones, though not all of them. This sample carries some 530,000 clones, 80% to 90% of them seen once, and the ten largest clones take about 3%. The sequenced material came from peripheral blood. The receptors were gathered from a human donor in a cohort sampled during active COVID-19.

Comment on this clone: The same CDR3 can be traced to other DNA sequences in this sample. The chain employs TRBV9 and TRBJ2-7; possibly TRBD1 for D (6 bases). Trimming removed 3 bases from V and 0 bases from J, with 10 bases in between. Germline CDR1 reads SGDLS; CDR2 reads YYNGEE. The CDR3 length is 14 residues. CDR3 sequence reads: CASSATGNSYEQYF. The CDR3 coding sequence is TGTGCCAGCAGCGCGACAGGAAACTCCTACGAGCAGTACTTC. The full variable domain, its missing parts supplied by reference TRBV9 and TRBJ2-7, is DSGVTQTPKHLITATGQRVTLRCSPRSGDLSVYWYQQSLDQGLQFLIQYYNGEERAKGNILERFSAQQFPDLHSELNLSSLELGDSALYFCASSATGNSYEQYFGPGTRLTVT.

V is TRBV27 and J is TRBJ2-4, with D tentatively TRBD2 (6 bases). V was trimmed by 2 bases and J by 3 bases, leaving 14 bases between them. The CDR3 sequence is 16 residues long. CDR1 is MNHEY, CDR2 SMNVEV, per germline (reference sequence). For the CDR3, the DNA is TGTGCCAGCAGTTTAGGCGCGGGGTTTGGCAAAAACATTCAGTACTTC. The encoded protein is CASSLGAGFGKNIQYF.

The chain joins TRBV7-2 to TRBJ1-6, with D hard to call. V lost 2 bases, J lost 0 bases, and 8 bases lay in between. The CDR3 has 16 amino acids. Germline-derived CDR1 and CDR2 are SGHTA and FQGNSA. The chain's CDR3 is CASSLMASSYNSPLHF. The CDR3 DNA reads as TGTGCCAGCAGCTTAATGGCCAGCTCCTATAATTCACCCCTCCACTTT. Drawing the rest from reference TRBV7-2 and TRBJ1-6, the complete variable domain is GAGVSQSPSNKVTEKGKDVELRCDPISGHTALYWYRQSLGQGLEFLIYFQGNSAPDKSGLPSDRFSAERTGGSVSTLTIQRTQQEDSAVYLCASSLMASSYNSPLHFGNGTRLTVT.

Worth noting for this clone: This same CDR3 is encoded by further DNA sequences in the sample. The CDR3 region has the DNA TGTGCCTGGAGTGTGGGAGGGGATCAGCCCCAGCATTTT. Encoded protein: CAWSVGGDQPQHF. The genes are TRBV30 and TRBJ1-5, with D possibly being TRBD1 (5 bases). There are 13 residues in the CDR3. Per germline, CDR1 GTSNPN and CDR2 SVGIG (reference sequence). Between the trimmed V and J ends, which lost 0 bases and 5 bases, there was a span of 8 bases.

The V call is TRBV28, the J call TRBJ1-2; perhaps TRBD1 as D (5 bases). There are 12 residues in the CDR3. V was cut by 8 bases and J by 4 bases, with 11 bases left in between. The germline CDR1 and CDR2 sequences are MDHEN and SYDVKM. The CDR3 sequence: CASFGGTYGYTF. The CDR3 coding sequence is TGTGCCAGCTTCGGGGGGACCTATGGCTACACCTTC.

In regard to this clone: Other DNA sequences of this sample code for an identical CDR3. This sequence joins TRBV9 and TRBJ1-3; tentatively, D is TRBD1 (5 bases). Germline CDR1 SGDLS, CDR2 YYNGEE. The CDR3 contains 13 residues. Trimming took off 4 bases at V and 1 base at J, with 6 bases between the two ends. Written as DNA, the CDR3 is TGTGCCAGCAGCAGGGGATCTGGAAACACCATATATTTT. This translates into CASSRGSGNTIYF.

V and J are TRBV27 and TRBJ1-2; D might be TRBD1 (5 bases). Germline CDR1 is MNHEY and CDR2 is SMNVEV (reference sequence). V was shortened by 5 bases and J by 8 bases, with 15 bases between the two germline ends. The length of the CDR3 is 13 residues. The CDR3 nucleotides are TGTGCCAGCAGTCCCGGACAAACTAAAGGCTACACCTTC. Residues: CASSPGQTKGYTF.

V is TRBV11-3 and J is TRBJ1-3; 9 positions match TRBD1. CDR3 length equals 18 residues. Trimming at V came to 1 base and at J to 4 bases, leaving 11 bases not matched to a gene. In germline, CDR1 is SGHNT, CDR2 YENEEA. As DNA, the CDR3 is TGTGCCAGCAGCTTAGCAGGACAGGGGATTTTAAAAGGAAACACCATATATTTT. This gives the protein CASSLAGQGILKGNTIYF.

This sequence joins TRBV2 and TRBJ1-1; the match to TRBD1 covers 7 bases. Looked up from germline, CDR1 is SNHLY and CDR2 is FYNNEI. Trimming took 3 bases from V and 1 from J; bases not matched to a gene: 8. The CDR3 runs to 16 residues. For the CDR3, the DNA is TGTGCCAGCAGTGAGCCCCTGGGACAGAGGAACACTGAAGCTTTCTTT. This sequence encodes CASSEPLGQRNTEAFF.

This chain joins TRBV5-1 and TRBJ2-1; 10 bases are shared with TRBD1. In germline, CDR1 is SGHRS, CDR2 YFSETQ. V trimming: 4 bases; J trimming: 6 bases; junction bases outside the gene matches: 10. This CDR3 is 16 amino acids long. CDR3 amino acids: CASSGTGTGVVNEQFF. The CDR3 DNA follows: TGCGCCAGCAGCGGAACCGGGACAGGGGTAGTCAATGAGCAGTTCTTC. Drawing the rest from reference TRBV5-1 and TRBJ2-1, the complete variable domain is KAGVTQTPRYLIKTRGQQVTLSCSPISGHRSVSWYQQTPGQGLQFLFEYFSETQRNKGNFPGRFSGRQFSNSRSEMNVSTLELGDSALYLCASSGTGTGVVNEQFFGPGTRLTVL.

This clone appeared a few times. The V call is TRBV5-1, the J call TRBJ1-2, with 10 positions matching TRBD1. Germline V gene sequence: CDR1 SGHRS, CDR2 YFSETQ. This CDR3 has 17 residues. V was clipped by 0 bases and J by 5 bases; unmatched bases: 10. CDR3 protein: CASSLVTGGAAGYGYTF. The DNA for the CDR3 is TGCGCCAGCAGCTTGGTGACAGGGGGCGCGGCGGGATATGGCTACACCTTC.

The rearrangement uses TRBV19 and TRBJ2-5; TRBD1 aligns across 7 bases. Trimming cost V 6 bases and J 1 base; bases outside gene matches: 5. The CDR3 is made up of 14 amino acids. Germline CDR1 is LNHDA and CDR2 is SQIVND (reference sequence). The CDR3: CASSPGTAQETQYF. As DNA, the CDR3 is TGTGCCAGTAGCCCGGGGACAGCCCAAGAGACCCAGTACTTC.

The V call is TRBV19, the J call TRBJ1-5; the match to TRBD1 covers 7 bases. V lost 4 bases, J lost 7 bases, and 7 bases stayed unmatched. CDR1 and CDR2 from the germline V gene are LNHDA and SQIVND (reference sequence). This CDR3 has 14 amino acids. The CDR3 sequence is CASSTSGGNQPQHF. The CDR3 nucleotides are TGTGCCAGTAGTACCTCAGGGGGGAACCAGCCCCAGCATTTT.

CDR3 in DNA: TGTGCCAGCAGTGAAGTTACTAGCGGGAGGGCCAGAAATGAGCAGTTCTTC. Translated, it gives CASSEVTSGRARNEQFF. The J gene is TRBJ2-1, the V gene TRBV6-1; 13 positions agree with TRBD2. The length of the CDR3 is 17 residues. V shed 1 base, J shed 7 bases, and the junction held 7 bases outside the gene matches. CDR1 and CDR2 (germline): MNHNS, SASEGT.

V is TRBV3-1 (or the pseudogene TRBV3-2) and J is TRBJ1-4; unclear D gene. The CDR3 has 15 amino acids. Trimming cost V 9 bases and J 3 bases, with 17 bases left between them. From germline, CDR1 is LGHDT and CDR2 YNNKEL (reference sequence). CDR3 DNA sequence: TGTGCCAGTGGGAGGGAGGGCTCAGCTAATGAAAAACTGTTTTTT. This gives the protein CASGREGSANEKLFF.

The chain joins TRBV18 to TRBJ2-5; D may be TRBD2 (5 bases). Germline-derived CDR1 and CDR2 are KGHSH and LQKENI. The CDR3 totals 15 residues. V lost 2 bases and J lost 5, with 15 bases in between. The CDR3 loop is CASSPGQQRPETQYF. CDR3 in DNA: TGTGCCAGCTCACCAGGGCAGCAGCGGCCCGAGACCCAGTACTTC.

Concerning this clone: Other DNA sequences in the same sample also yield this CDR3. The CDR3 nucleotides read TGTGCCAGCAGCGTAAGCGGTTCTACCTACAATGAGCAGTTCTTC. Translation: CASSVSGSTYNEQFF. The V call is TRBV9, the J call TRBJ2-1; TRBD2 is a possible D gene (5 bases). Germline CDR1 is SGDLS and CDR2 is YYNGEE. The CDR3 is 15 residues long. V was shortened by 1 base and J by 2 bases, with 10 bases between the two germline ends.

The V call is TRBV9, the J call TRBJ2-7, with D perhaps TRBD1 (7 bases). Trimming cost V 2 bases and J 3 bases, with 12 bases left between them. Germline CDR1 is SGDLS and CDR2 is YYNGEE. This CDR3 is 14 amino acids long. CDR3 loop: CASSVQGGGYEQYF. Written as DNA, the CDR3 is TGTGCCAGCAGCGTCCAGGGGGGAGGCTACGAGCAGTACTTC.

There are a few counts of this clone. As DNA, the CDR3 is TGTGCCAGCAGCTTTGGCCCACCAGAGGCCACTGAAGCTTTCTTT. Protein sequence: CASSFGPPEATEAFF. This rearrangement joins TRBV11-1 to TRBJ1-1; D uncertain. CDR3 length: 15 residues. The germline V gene encodes CDR1 SGHAT and CDR2 FQDESV (reference sequence). Trimming cost V 3 bases and J 4 bases, with 15 bases left between them.

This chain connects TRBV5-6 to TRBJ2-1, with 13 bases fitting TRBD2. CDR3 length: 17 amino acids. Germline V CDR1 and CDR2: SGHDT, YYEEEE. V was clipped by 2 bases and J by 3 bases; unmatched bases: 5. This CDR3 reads CASSFVTSGRFYNEQFF. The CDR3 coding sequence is TGTGCCAGCAGCTTTGTGACTAGCGGGAGGTTCTACAATGAGCAGTTCTTC.

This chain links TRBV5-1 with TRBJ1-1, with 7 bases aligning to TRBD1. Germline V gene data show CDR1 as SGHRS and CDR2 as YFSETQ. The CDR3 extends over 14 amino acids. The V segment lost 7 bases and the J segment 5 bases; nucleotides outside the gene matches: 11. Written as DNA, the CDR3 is TGCGCCAGCTCATTATACAGGGGAGAGACTGAAGCTTTCTTT. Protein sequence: CASSLYRGETEAFF.